This T cell receptor beta chain was recorded in a study of blood T cell repertoires in COVID-19 (dated by TCRdb to about 2020). Notes on the research overall: Samples covering the acute and convalescent phases of COVID-19 were provided by collaborators in the United States, Italy and Spain. Subjects who had been exposed to COVID-19, were actively infected with it, or had recovered from it provided the deeply sampled blood TCRbeta repertoires that made up the dataset. The repertoires were made available in a free public database intended to serve as a resource for research on the immune response to SARS-CoV-2. HLA class I and class II types, where available, came from metadata supplied by the sample provider rather than from assay-based typing. Samples came from the ongoing ImmuneRACE study (first 160 participants) plus 1,254 subjects from 6 global collaborators. A de-identified subject ID, COVID-19 status, age in years and sex were almost always included in the sample metadata. The material from the prospective study consisted of cDNA or gDNA derived from T cells, B-cell-depleted T cells, or PBMCs. Results and caveats for the whole study, not just this receptor: Clinical and demographic metadata were provided uncurated, with the amount varying by source and participant.

In the case of this clone: The antigen this receptor binds is unknown. No clone much larger than this one lies a single base away; base qualities are absent.

The CDR3 sequence holds 16 residues, the cysteine and phenylalanine included. Solely the CDR3 DNA is kept, with 48 bases framed from the first base. V loses 8 bases at its end and J loses 3 bases; junction bases beyond the gene matches: 12. The germline V gene provides CDR1 ENHRY and CDR2 SYGVKD. TCRbeta CDR3 regions were amplified from genomic DNA by means of the immunoSEQ Assay, a bias-controlled multiplex PCR. For the original study's pipeline: Nucleated cell counts per sample were estimated from amplification of reference gene primers within the assay. Sequence reads were collapsed and filtered to measure the absolute abundance of every unique TCRbeta CDR3 rearrangement. For each sample, productive Simpson clonality was calculated by taking the square root of Simpson's diversity index across productive rearrangements. As stored in TCRdb, this immuneACCESS dataset retains in-frame rearrangements with V and J assigned. A fraction of the clones does not appear; measured against another copy, unresolved V genes explain less than half of the discrepancy, and the remainder lacks a known reason. V and J calls and clone size are those listed in that table; D and trimming were worked out from the DNA. This sample has approximately 260,000 clones in its table, and about four fifths of those were observed once. Of the sample, roughly a tenth is held by the ten largest clones.

Whole blood was collected in K2EDTA tubes by collaborating institutions according to the institutions' own protocols. For TCRbeta analysis, collaborator samples were shipped as frozen whole blood, as isolated PBMCs, or as DNA extracted from either sample type. The sequence joins TRBV10-3 to TRBJ2-3, with 9 bases matching TRBD1. The sample comprised peripheral blood. The clonotype comes from an elderly woman with acute or convalescent COVID-19. The DNA is TGTGCCATCGGGGGGGGAGGGACAGGGCGTACAGATACGCAGTATTTT. It specifies CAIGGGGTGRTDTQYF.